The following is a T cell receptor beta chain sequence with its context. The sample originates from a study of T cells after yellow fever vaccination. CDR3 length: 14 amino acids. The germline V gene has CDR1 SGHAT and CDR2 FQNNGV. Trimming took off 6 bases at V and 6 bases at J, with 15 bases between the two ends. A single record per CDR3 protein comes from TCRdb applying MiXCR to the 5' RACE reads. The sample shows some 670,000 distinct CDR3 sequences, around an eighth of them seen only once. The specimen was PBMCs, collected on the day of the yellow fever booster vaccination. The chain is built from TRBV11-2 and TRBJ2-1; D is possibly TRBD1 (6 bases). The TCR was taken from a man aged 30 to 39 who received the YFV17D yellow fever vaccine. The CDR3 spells CASRNSGDPNEQFF. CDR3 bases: TGTGCCAGCAGAAATTCAGGGGACCCCAATGAGCAGTTCTTC.